This T cell receptor beta chain emerged from a study of blood T cells in healthy people across ages (dated by TCRdb to between 2014 and 2016). Some background on the complete study: In model experiments, roughly one uniquely barcoded TCR beta cDNA molecule per two T cells was captured by template switching. Donors were grouped into four age groups: young (average roughly 17 years), middle-aged (39), aged (62) and long-lived (about 90). Age-related changes in TCR beta repertoire diversity were measured in the study by deep sequencing normalized with unique cDNA molecular identifiers. To avoid experimental bias, donors of different ages were randomly spread across the sequencing lanes. Using the same blood draw, the study looked at two additional independent replicas of 1 million unique cDNA reads for two donors, one aged 18 to 30 and the other aged 80 or older.

What the work shows at the level of the full study, not this receptor alone: Donor CMV infection status was unknown, potentially confounding age-related changes in expanded clonotypes. Compared with the aged group, more naive CD4+ T cells, fewer expanded clones and increased TCR diversity were shown by the long-lived group, suggesting age selection. There was a strong correlation between observed TCR beta diversity and the percentage of naive T cells measured by flow cytometry. Conclusive comparison of naive and antigen-experienced compartments was prevented by the profiling of bulk unsorted PBMCs. Estimates of total diversity based on one million sequenced T cells were considered lower bounds and underestimates. As age increased, observed TCR beta diversity per million T cells dropped in a roughly linear way, and a significant reduction was already evident by age 40.

In the case of this clonotype: The antigen it recognizes is unknown. Per-base quality was not reported, and no clone a single base away is much larger than it.

The donors were 40 or so Caucasian individuals from Russia, aged 6 to 90 years, who were systemically healthy. Ten milliliters of peripheral blood were drawn from each donor into EDTA-treated Vacutainer tubes. Ficoll-Paque density-gradient centrifugation was used to isolate PBMCs, with at least 7 million obtained per sample. Trizol reagent was used to extract total RNA from PBMCs, with at least 5.5 micrograms per sample. For every donor, flow cytometry on a PBMC aliquot measured the percentage of naive CD45RAhigh/CD27high T cells. Library preparation employed 5' RACE. Sequencer: Illumina HiSeq 2500. A second PCR of about 7 to 12 cycles was run with a J-beta primer mix and a sample-barcoded 5' primer. A unique molecular identifier was introduced onto each TCR beta cDNA molecule by a template-switch 5' adaptor carrying 12 random nucleotides. At least 2.5 million CDR3-containing paired-end reads were obtained from each sample. The Mint cDNA synthesis kit, primed by a TRBC-specific oligonucleotide, was used to synthesize first-strand cDNA from all RNA. After uracil-DNA glycosylase treatment, a first 18-cycle PCR used universal primers M1SS and BC2_uni_R on all cDNA. Regarding the original processing steps: Each sample was normalized by randomly selecting 1 million high-quality reads, each carrying a distinct molecular identifier. Instead of being binned into consensus sequences, reads with shared molecular identifiers were discarded. MiTCR, run with a Q25 quality threshold and the strictest error-elimination algorithm, handled CDR3 identification, clonotype clustering and error correction. A nonparametric unseen species model using Euler transformation provided a lower-bound estimate of total TCR beta diversity. TCRdb passed the public sequencing reads through fastp at Q25 and MiXCR, retaining productive beta sequences. Rows merge per CDR3 protein into single entries with the most common DNA and genes. TCRdb assigned the V and J calls; the authors' analysis was not used. For this sample there are roughly 500,000 distinct CDR3 sequences; roughly a quarter appear just once. Under 20% of the sample lies in the top ten.

V loses 0 bases of germline sequence and J loses 14 bases, and the interval between the two ends is 18 bases. The CDR3 spans 14 residues, from the cysteine through the phenylalanine. Of the read, only the CDR3 DNA is kept; its 42 bases are in frame from base 1. From a lookup of the germline V gene, CDR1 and CDR2 are SGHTA and FQGNSA. This receptor chain uses TRBV7-2 and TRBJ2-3, and possibly TRBD1, on 6 matching bases. The sample was blood. The receptor was isolated from an older woman in good health. CDR3 loop: CASSLAAVGTPLYF. In nucleotides, the sequence is TGTGCCAGCAGCTTAGCAGCGGTAGGGACACCACTGTATTTT.